These T cell receptor beta chains were read from a single sample in a study of human T cells and chemical hapten exposure. TCRdb reanalysed the RACE reads using MiXCR and keeps one entry per CDR3 protein. The table records roughly 120,000 distinct CDR3 sequences, roughly 13% of them present only once. The input for sequencing was whole blood, taken in connection with sensitization to the hapten diphenylcyclopropenone (DPC). These receptors were obtained from a woman between 18 and 29 years old with alopecia areata. Some clones in this sample may be carry-over from other donors' samples. Each CDR3 is given with its conserved first and last residue. The order of the fields is J gene, D gene, clone size, V gene, CDR3 DNA, CDR3 protein. The D gene is left open where the match is weak. Size values are once, few and many counts, or a class for expanded clones, and some rows have none.

j_gene: TRBJ1-6; d_gene: TRBD1; abundance: many; v_gene: TRBV4-3; CDR3nt: TGCGCCAGCAGCCCGGGACAGCGATATAATTCACCCCTCCACTTT; CDR3aa: CASSPGQRYNSPLHF
j_gene: TRBJ2-3; d_gene: -; abundance: many; v_gene: TRBV29-1; CDR3nt: TGCAGCGTTGCGGTAGACCTCACAGATACGCAGTATTTT; CDR3aa: CSVAVDLTDTQYF
j_gene: TRBJ2-4; d_gene: -; abundance: -; v_gene: TRBV20-1; CDR3nt: TGCAGTGCTAGAGGTAGATTAATAGCCAAAAACATTCAGTACTTC; CDR3aa: CSARGRLIAKNIQYF
j_gene: TRBJ2-1; d_gene: -; abundance: few; v_gene: TRBV10-2; CDR3nt: TGCGCCAGCATGCTGGGGGGGGCCGCTGAGCAGTTCTTC; CDR3aa: CASMLGGAAEQFF
j_gene: TRBJ2-3; d_gene: -; abundance: few; v_gene: TRBV11-2; CDR3nt: TGTGCCAGCAGCTTAAGTTCCAGCCCTCTTCAGTATTTT; CDR3aa: CASSLSSSPLQYF
j_gene: TRBJ1-1; d_gene: TRBD1; abundance: -; v_gene: TRBV12-3/TRBV12-4; CDR3nt: TGTGCCAGCAGCTTTGCGACAGGGGGAAACACTGAAGCTTTCTTT; CDR3aa: CASSFATGGNTEAFF
j_gene: TRBJ2-1; d_gene: -; abundance: -; v_gene: TRBV29-1; CDR3nt: TGCAGCGTTGAAGCACAGGGAGGCTCCTACAATGAGCAGTTCTTC; CDR3aa: CSVEAQGGSYNEQFF
j_gene: TRBJ2-7; d_gene: TRBD1; abundance: -; v_gene: TRBV5-1; CDR3nt: TGCGCCAGCAGCTGGGACAGAGGTACCTCCTACGAGCAGTACTTC; CDR3aa: CASSWDRGTSYEQYF
j_gene: TRBJ2-5; d_gene: -; abundance: few; v_gene: TRBV3-1; CDR3nt: TGTGCCAGCAGACCAACCTCTGAGGAGACCCAGTACTTC; CDR3aa: CASRPTSEETQYF
j_gene: TRBJ2-2; d_gene: -; abundance: -; v_gene: TRBV9; CDR3nt: TGTGCCAGCAGCGTAGGGCAGATACAGACCGGGGAGCTGTTTTTT; CDR3aa: CASSVGQIQTGELFF
j_gene: TRBJ2-2; d_gene: -; abundance: few; v_gene: TRBV12-3/TRBV12-4; CDR3nt: TGTGCCAGCAGGTCGGTTAGTAGAGAGCTGTTTTTT; CDR3aa: CASRSVSRELFF
j_gene: TRBJ1-2; d_gene: -; abundance: many; v_gene: TRBV10-2; CDR3nt: TGCGCCAGCAGTGAGAGCGGACTGAACTATGGCTACACCTTC; CDR3aa: CASSESGLNYGYTF
j_gene: TRBJ2-1; d_gene: -; abundance: -; v_gene: TRBV11-2; CDR3nt: TGTGCCAGCAGCTTAGAGCGGGCGGCCTACAATGAGCAGTTCTTC; CDR3aa: CASSLERAAYNEQFF
j_gene: TRBJ2-7; d_gene: -; abundance: few; v_gene: TRBV4-2; CDR3nt: TGTGCCAGCAGCCCTCGGGTCTCCTACGAGCAGTACTTC; CDR3aa: CASSPRVSYEQYF
j_gene: TRBJ1-2; d_gene: -; abundance: -; v_gene: TRBV21-1; CDR3nt: TGTGCCAGCAGCAAAGATGGCAGGGGCTACTATGGCTACACCTTC; CDR3aa: CASSKDGRGYYGYTF
j_gene: TRBJ1-1; d_gene: -; abundance: many; v_gene: TRBV6-2/TRBV6-3; CDR3nt: TGTGCCAGCAGTTACGCTCTGATGAACACTGAAGCTTTCTTT; CDR3aa: CASSYALMNTEAFF
j_gene: TRBJ1-1; d_gene: -; abundance: few; v_gene: TRBV2; CDR3nt: TGTGCCAGCAGTGTCAGTAACACTGAAGCTTTCTTT; CDR3aa: CASSVSNTEAFF
j_gene: TRBJ1-1; d_gene: -; abundance: -; v_gene: TRBV7-9; CDR3nt: TGTGCCAGCAGCTTATACAGGAACACTGAAGCTTTCTTT; CDR3aa: CASSLYRNTEAFF
j_gene: TRBJ2-5; d_gene: -; abundance: few; v_gene: TRBV11-1; CDR3nt: TGTGCCAGCAGCTTGGGCAGGGACGGGACCCAGTACTTC; CDR3aa: CASSLGRDGTQYF
j_gene: TRBJ2-3; d_gene: TRBD2; abundance: many; v_gene: TRBV9; CDR3nt: TGTGCCAGCAGCCGCGGACTAGCGGGGGTCGCAGATACGCAGTATTTT; CDR3aa: CASSRGLAGVADTQYF
j_gene: TRBJ2-3; d_gene: -; abundance: -; v_gene: TRBV6-5; CDR3nt: TGTGCCAGCAGTTACAAAGGGGATACGCAGTATTTT; CDR3aa: CASSYKGDTQYF
j_gene: TRBJ1-1; d_gene: TRBD1; abundance: -; v_gene: TRBV7-8; CDR3nt: TGTGCCAGCAGCTTACCAGGGGGGAACACTGAAGCTTTCTTT; CDR3aa: CASSLPGGNTEAFF
j_gene: TRBJ2-3; d_gene: -; abundance: few; v_gene: TRBV11-2; CDR3nt: TGTGCCAGCAGGGCAGGGTCGGGGACGCAGTATTTT; CDR3aa: CASRAGSGTQYF
j_gene: TRBJ2-7; d_gene: -; abundance: many; v_gene: TRBV7-6; CDR3nt: TGTGCCAGCAGCTTACGGGAAAATAAGTACGAGCAGTACTTC; CDR3aa: CASSLRENKYEQYF
j_gene: TRBJ2-1; d_gene: -; abundance: few; v_gene: TRBV10-1; CDR3nt: TGCGCCAGCAGTGAACAAACAGGGACCAATGAGCAGTTCTTC; CDR3aa: CASSEQTGTNEQFF
j_gene: TRBJ2-3; d_gene: -; abundance: few; v_gene: TRBV15; CDR3nt: TGTGCCACCAGCAGAGACGTTGCAGCGGTAGGAGATACGCAGTATTTT; CDR3aa: CATSRDVAAVGDTQYF
j_gene: TRBJ2-3; d_gene: -; abundance: few; v_gene: TRBV9; CDR3nt: TGTGCCAGCAGCCTACGCGGGGGCTGGGAGACAGATACGCAGTATTTT; CDR3aa: CASSLRGGWETDTQYF
j_gene: TRBJ1-5; d_gene: TRBD1; abundance: -; v_gene: TRBV20-1; CDR3nt: TGCAGTGCTCGGACGGACAGGGAGCCCCAGCATTTT; CDR3aa: CSARTDREPQHF
j_gene: TRBJ2-1; d_gene: -; abundance: few; v_gene: TRBV7-2; CDR3nt: TGTGCCAGCAGCTTAGAGGGTAGTCAGCGGCAGTTCTTC; CDR3aa: CASSLEGSQRQFF
j_gene: TRBJ2-5; d_gene: -; abundance: few; v_gene: TRBV3-1; CDR3nt: TGTGCCAGCAGCCAAAGGGGGGCCAACCAAGAGACCCAGTACTTC; CDR3aa: CASSQRGANQETQYF
j_gene: TRBJ1-5; d_gene: -; abundance: -; v_gene: TRBV28; CDR3nt: TGTGCCAGCAGTTTCAGGTCAGGGCCCCAGCATTTT; CDR3aa: CASSFRSGPQHF
j_gene: TRBJ2-5; d_gene: -; abundance: -; v_gene: TRBV7-8; CDR3nt: TGTGCCAGCAGCTTGGGCGTCCTCGAATGGGAGACCCAGTACTTC; CDR3aa: CASSLGVLEWETQYF
j_gene: TRBJ2-7; d_gene: -; abundance: many; v_gene: TRBV4-3; CDR3nt: TGCGCCAGCAGCCAAGTCAGGGCCCACGAGCAGTACTTC; CDR3aa: CASSQVRAHEQYF
j_gene: TRBJ2-2; d_gene: -; abundance: -; v_gene: TRBV4-1; CDR3nt: TGCGCCAGCAGCCAAGCGGGGCTAGGGGCCACCGGGGAGCTGTTTTTT; CDR3aa: CASSQAGLGATGELFF